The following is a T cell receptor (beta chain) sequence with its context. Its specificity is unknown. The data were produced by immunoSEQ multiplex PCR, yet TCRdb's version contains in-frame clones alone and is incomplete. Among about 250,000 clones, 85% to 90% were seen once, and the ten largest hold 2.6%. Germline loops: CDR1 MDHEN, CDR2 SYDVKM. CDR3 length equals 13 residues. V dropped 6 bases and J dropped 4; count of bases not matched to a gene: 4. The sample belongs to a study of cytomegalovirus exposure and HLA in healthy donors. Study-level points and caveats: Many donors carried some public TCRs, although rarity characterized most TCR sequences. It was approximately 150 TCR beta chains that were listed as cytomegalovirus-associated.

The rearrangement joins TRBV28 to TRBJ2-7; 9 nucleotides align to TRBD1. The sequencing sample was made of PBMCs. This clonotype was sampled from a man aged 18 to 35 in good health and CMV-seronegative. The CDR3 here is CASSPGTGYEQYF. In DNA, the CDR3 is TGTGCCAGCAGCCCAGGGACAGGGTACGAGCAGTACTTC.